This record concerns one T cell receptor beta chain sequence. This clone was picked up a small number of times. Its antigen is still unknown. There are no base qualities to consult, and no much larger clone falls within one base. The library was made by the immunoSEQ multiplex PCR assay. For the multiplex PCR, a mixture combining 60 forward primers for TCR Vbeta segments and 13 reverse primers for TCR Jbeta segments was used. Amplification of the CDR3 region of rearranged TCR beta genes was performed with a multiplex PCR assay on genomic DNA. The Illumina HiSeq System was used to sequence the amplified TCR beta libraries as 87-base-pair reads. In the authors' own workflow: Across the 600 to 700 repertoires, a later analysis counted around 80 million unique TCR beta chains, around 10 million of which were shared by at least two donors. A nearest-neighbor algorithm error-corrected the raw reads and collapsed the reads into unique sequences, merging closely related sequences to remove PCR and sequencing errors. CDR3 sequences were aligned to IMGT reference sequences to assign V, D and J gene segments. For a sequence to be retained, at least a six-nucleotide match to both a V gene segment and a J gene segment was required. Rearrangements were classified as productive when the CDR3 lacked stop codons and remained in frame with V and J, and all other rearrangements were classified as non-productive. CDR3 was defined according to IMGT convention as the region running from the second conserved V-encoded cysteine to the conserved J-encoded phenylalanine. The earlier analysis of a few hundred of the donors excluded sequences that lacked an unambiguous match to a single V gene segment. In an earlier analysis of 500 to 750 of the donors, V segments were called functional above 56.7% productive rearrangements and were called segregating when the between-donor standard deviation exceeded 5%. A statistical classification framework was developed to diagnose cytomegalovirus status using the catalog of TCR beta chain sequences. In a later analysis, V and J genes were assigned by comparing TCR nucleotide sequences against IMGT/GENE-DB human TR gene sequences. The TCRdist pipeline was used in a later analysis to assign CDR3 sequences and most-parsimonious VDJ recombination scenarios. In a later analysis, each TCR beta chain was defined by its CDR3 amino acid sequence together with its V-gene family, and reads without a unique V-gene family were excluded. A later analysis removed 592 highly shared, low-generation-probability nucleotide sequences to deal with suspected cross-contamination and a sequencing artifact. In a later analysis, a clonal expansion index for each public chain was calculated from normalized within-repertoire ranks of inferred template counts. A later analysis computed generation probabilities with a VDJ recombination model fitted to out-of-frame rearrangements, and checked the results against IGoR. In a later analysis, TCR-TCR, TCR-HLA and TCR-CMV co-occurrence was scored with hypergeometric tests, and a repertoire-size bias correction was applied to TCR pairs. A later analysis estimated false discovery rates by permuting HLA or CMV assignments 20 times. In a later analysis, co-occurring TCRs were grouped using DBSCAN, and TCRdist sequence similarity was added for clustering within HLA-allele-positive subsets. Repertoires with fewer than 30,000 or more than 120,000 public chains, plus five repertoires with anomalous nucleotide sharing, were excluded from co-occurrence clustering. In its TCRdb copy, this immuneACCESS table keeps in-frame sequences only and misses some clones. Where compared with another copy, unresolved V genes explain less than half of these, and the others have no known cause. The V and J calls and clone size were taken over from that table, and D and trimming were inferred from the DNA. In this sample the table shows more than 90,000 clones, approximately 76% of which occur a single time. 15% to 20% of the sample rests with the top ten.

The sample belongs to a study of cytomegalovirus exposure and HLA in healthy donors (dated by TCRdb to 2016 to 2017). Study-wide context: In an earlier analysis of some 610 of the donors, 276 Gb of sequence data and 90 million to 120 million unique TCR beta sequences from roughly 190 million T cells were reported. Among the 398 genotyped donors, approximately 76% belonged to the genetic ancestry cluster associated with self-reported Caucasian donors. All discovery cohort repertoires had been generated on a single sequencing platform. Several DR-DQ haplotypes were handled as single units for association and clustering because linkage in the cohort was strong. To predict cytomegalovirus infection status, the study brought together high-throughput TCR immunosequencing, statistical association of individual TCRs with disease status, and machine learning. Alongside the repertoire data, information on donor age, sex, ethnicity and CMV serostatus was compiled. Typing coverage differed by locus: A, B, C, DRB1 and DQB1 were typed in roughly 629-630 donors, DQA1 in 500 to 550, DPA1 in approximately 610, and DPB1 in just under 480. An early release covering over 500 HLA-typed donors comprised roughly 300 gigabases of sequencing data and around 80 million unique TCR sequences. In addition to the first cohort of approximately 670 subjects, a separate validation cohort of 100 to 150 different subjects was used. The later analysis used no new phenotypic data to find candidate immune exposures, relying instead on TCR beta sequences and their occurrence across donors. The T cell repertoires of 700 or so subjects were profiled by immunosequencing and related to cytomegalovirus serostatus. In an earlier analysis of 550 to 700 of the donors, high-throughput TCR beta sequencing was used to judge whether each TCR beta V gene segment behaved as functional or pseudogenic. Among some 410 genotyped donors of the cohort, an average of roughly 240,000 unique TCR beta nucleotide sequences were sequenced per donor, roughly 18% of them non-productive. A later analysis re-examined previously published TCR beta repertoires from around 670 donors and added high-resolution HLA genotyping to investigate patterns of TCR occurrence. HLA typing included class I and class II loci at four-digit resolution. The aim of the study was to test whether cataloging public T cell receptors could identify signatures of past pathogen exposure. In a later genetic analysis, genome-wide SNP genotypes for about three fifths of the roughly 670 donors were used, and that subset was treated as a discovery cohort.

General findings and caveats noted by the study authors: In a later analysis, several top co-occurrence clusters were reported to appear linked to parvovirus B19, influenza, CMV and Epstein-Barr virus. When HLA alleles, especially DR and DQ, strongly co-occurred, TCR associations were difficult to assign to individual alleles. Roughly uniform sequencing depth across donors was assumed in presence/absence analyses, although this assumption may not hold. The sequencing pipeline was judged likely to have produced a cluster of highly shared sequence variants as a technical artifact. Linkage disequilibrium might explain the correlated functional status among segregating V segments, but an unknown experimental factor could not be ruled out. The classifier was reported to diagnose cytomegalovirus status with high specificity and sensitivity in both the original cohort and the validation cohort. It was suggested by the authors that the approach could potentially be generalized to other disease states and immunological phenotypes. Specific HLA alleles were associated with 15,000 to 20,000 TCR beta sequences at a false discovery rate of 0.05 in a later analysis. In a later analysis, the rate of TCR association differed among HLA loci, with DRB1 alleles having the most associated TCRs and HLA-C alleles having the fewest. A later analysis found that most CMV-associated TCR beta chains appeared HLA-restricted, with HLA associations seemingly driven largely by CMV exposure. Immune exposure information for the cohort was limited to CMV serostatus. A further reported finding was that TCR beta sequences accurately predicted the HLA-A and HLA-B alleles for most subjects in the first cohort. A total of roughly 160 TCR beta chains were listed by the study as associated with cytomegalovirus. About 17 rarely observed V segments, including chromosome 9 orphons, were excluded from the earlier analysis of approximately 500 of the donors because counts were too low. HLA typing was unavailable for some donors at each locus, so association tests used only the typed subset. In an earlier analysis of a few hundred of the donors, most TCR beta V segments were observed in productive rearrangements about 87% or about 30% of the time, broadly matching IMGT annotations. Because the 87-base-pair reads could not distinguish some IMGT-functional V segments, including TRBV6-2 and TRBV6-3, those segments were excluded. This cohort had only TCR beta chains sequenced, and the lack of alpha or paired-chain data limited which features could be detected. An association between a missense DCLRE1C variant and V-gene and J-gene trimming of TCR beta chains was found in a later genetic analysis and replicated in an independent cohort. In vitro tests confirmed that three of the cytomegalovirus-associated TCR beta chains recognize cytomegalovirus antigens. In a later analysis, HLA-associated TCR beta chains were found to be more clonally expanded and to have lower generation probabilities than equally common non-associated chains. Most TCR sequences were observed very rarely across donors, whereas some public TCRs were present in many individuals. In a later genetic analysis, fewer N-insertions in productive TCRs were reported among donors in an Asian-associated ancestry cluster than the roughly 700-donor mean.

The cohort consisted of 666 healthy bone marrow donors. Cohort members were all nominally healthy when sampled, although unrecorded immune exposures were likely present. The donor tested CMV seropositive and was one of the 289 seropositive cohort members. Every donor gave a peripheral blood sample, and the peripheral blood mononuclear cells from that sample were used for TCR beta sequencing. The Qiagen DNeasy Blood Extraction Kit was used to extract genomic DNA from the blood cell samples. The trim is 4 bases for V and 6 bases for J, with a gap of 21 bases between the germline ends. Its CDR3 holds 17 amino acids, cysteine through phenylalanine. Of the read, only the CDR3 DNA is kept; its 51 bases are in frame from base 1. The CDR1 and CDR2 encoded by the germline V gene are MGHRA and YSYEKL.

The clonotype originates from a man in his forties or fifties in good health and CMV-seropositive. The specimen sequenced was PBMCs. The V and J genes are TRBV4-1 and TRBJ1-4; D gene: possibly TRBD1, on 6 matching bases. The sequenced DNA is TGCGCCAGCAGCCGACCTGTCGCCAGGGGAAGGGATGAAAAACTGTTTTTT. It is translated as CASSRPVARGRDEKLFF.